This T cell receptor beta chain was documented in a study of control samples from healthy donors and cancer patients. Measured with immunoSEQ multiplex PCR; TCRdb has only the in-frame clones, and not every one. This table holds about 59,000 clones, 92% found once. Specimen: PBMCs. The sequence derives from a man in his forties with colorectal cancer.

The CDR3 sequence: CASSQAPGAYEQYF. Written as DNA, the CDR3 is TGCGCCAGCAGCCAAGCACCAGGGGCCTACGAGCAGTACTTC. The chain has TRBV4-1 and TRBJ2-7, with D perhaps TRBD1 (6 bases). Germline V gene sequence: CDR1 MGHRA, CDR2 YSYEKL. The V end was cut by 1 base, the J end by 2 bases, with 9 bases between. The CDR3 is 14 residues long.